The 15 T cell receptor beta chains in this list originate from one sample, sequenced in a study of tumor-infiltrating lymphocytes in glioblastoma multiforme. Three nested ARM-PCR rounds with V-beta and C-beta primers built TCRB libraries. MiXCR, run by TCRdb on the multiplex PCR reads, gives a single entry per CDR3 protein. The table has some 32,000 distinct CDR3 sequences, 50% to 75% seen once; the top ten hold roughly a third. The sequenced sample was brain tumor tissue. The receptors here all came from a male donor with glioblastoma.

Points on this clonotype: An end of the junction differs from the germline gene, which may be a read error. The chain combines TRBV6-5 with TRBJ2-2; possibly TRBD1 for D (6 bases). Germline loops: CDR1 MNHEY, CDR2 SVGAGI. This CDR3 region has 16 residues. This CDR3 is CASSYERARDTGEPFF. The DNA of the CDR3 is TGTGCCAGCAGTTACGAACGGGCTCGGGACACCGGGGAGCCGTTTTTT.

This chain joins TRBV4-2 and TRBJ2-5, with a weak D call TRBD2 (5 bases). V lost 0 bases and J 5 bases, leaving 13 bases between the germline ends. This CDR3 is 15 amino acids long. Germline V gene lookup returns CDR1 LGHNA and CDR2 YNFKEQ. Here the CDR3 DNA reads TGTGCCAGCAGCCAAGAAAGAGGGTATGGGGAGACCCAGTACTTC. Translation gives CASSQERGYGETQYF.

The V and J genes are TRBV30 and TRBJ1-6; perhaps TRBD1 as D (6 bases). The V and J ends lost 5 bases and 8 bases respectively, with 10 bases between them. Germline V CDR1 and CDR2: GTSNPN, SVGIG (reference sequence). The CDR3 spans 12 residues. CDR3 nucleotides: TGTGCCTGGGCTCCAGGGGATTCACCCCTCCACTTT. Translated, it gives CAWAPGDSPLHF.

As to this clonotype: This may be a read error: a much more frequent sequence differs by one nucleotide. The rearrangement joins TRBV5-4 to TRBJ2-7; no clear D. The V gene lost 4 bases and the J gene lost 1 base, with 12 bases spanning the gap. CDR3 size: 14 residues. CDR1 is SGHNT, CDR2 YYREEE, per germline (reference sequence). The CDR3 coding sequence is TGTGCCAGCAGCCCGGGCGCCTATTCCTACGAGCAGTACTTC. The encoded protein is CASSPGAYSYEQYF.

The CDR3 sequence: CASGQGLSQYGYTF. For the CDR3, the DNA is TGTGCCAGCGGACAGGGGTTGAGTCAGTATGGCTACACCTTC. The rearrangement uses TRBV6-1 and TRBJ1-2; 9 nucleotides line up with TRBD1. CDR1 and CDR2 from the germline V gene are MNHNS and SASEGT. The CDR3 length is 14 residues. J was trimmed by 5 bases and V by 8 bases; bases with no gene match: 9.

This clonotype was seen once. A much larger clone is a single base away; this may be a read error. The V call is TRBV5-6, the J call TRBJ1-6; unclear D gene. This CDR3 is 13 amino acids long. CDR1 is SGHDT and CDR2 is YYEEEE in the germline V gene. CDR3 sequence (DNA): TGTGCCAGCAGTGACACGTACAATTCAGCCCTCCACTTT. This gives the protein CASSDTYNSALHF.

In its sample, this clonotype was seen a few times. The gene calls are TRBV11-2 and TRBJ2-2, with 8 bases matching TRBD2. There are 17 residues in the CDR3. Germline lookup yields CDR1 SGHAT and CDR2 FQNNGV. With 1 base clipped from V and 6 bases from J, the junction kept 10 bases outside the gene matches. CDR3 nucleotides: TGTGCCAGCAGCTTAGGGAGAGCGGGAGTCACTTCCGGGGAGCTGTTTTTT. This codes for CASSLGRAGVTSGELFF.

This rearrangement joins TRBV14 to TRBJ2-1; D possibly corresponds to TRBD2 (6 bases). V shed 6 bases and J shed 1 base, with 10 bases lying between them. There are 14 residues in the CDR3. Germline CDR1 and CDR2: SGHDN and FVKESK. The CDR3 DNA reads TGTGCCAGCAGTCGCGGGATTTCCTACAATGAGCAGTTCTTC. Translating it yields CASSRGISYNEQFF.

By share of the sample, this clonotype is medium-sized. The chain combines TRBV29-1 with TRBJ2-2; 9 bases fit TRBD2. V gave up 3 bases and J gave up 3 bases; unmatched junction bases: 8. There are 16 residues in the CDR3. Germline V gene data show CDR1 as SQVTM and CDR2 as ANQGSEA. CDR3 region: CSVEGSVAGDTGELFF. CDR3 nucleotide sequence: TGCAGCGTTGAGGGATCGGTAGCGGGGGACACCGGGGAGCTGTTTTTT.

This clonotype is deemed medium-sized. The rearrangement links TRBV29-1 to TRBJ1-2, with a weak D call TRBD1 (5 bases). The CDR3 runs to 12 residues. The V gene's germline CDR1 is SQVTM and CDR2 ANQGSEA. Trimming removed 6 bases from V and 2 bases from J, with 10 bases in between. The CDR3 bases are TGCAGCGTCTCCAGGGAAAACTATGGCTACACCTTC. This encodes CSVSRENYGYTF.

This clonotype was seen repeatedly, ten times or more. CDR3 DNA: TGTGCCAGCAGGCTAGGACAGATGGGCAATCAGCCCCAGCATTTT. This sequence encodes CASRLGQMGNQPQHF. V gene TRBV6-2 or TRBV6-3 combines with J gene TRBJ1-5; D may be TRBD1 (6 bases). The CDR3 consists of 15 residues. Trimming took off 6 bases at V and 2 bases at J, with 14 bases between the two ends. Germline V gives CDR1 MNHEY, CDR2 SVGEGT.

Comment on this clonotype: Germline is not matched at one junction end, which may reflect a read error. V is TRBV29-1 and J is TRBJ1-6, with TRBD1 matching over 7 bases. Germline CDR1 SQVTM, CDR2 ANQGSEA. The CDR3 loop spans 13 amino acids. The CDR3 sequence is CSIARDRETPLRF. As DNA, the CDR3 is TGCAGCATTGCCAGGGACAGAGAAACACCCCTCCGCTTT.

This chain links TRBV10-3 with TRBJ1-2; 7 nucleotides line up with TRBD1. The CDR3 is made up of 13 amino acids. Germline values: CDR1 ENHRY, CDR2 SYGVKD. V lost 6 bases, J lost 5 bases, and 6 bases stayed unmatched. The CDR3 nucleotides are TGTGCCATCAGAGACAGGGAAGCTTATGGCTACACCTTC. This gives the protein CAIRDREAYGYTF.

In regard to this clonotype: The conserved closing phenylalanine or tryptophan is absent in this CDR3, likely reflecting a read error. The chain carries TRBV29-1 and TRBJ2-1, with D possibly matching TRBD2 (5 bases). Deletions cut 1 base from V and 9 bases from J, with 16 bases between. This CDR3 has 14 residues. Germline V gene lookup returns CDR1 SQVTM and CDR2 ANQGSEA. This CDR3 is CSVEGTKWAGEQFC. The CDR3 DNA follows: TGCAGCGTTGAAGGCACCAAGTGGGCGGGTGAGCAGTTCTGC.

The table lists this clonotype with many counts. This chain uses TRBV5-6 with TRBJ2-1, with 8 positions matching TRBD2. The germline CDR1 and CDR2 sequences are SGHDT and YYEEEE. Trimming cost V 2 bases and J 3 bases; bases outside gene matches: 4. The CDR3 runs 15 residues. The CDR3 protein is CASSLGTRLYNEQFF. CDR3 DNA sequence: TGTGCCAGCAGCTTAGGGACTAGACTCTACAATGAGCAGTTCTTC.